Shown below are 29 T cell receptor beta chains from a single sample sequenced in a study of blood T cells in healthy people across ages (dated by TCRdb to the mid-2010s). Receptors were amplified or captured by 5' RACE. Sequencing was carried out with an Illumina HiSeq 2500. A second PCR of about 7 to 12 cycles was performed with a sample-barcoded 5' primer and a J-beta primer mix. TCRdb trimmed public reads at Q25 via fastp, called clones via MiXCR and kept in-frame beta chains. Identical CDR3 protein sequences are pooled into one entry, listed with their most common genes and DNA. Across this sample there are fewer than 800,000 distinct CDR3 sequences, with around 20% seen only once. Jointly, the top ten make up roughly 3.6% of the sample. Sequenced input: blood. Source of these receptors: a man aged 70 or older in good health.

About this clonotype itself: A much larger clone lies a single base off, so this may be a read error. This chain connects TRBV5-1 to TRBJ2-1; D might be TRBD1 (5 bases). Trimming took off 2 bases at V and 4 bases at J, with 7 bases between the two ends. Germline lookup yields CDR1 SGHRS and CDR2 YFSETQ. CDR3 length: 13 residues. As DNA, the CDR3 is TGCGCCAGCAGCTTTGCAGGGTACAATGAGCAGTTCTTC. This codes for CASSFAGYNEQFF. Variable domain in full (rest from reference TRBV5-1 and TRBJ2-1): KAGVTQTPRYLIKTRGQQVTLSCSPISGHRSVSWYQQTPGQGLQFLFEYFSETQRNKGNFPGRFSGRQFSNSRSEMNVSTLELGDSALYLCASSFAGYNEQFFGPGTRLTVL.

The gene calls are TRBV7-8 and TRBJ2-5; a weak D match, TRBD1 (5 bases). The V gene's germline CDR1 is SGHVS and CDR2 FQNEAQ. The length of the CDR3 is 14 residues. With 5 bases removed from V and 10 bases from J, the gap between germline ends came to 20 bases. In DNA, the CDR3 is TGTGCCAGCAGCGGAGACAGAGCTCAGGGTGGCCAGTACTTC. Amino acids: CASSGDRAQGGQYF.

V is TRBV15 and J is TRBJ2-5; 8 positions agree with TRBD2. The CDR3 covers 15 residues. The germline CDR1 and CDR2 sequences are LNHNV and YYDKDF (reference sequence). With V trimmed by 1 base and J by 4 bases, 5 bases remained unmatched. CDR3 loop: CATSRAGTSGETQYF. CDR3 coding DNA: TGTGCCACCAGCAGAGCCGGGACTAGTGGAGAGACCCAGTACTTC.

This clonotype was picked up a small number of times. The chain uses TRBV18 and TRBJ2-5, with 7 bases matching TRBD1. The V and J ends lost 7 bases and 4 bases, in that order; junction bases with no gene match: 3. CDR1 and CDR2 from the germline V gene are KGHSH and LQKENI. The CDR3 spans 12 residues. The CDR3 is CASLGQSETQYF. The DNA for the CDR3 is TGTGCCAGCTTGGGACAGTCAGAGACCCAGTACTTC.

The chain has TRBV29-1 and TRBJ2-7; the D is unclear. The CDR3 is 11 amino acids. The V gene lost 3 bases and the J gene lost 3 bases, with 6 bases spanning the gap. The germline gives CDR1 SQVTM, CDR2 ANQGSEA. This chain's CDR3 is CSVDLHYEQYF. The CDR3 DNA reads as TGCAGCGTTGACCTTCACTACGAGCAGTACTTC.

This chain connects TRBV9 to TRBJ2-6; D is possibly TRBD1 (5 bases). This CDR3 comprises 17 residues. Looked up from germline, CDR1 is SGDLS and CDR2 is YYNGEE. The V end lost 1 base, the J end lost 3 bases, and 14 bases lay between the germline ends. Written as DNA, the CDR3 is TGTGCCAGCAGCGTAAAGGGGTTGGTGTTTGGGGCCAACGTCCTGACTTTC. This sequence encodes CASSVKGLVFGANVLTF. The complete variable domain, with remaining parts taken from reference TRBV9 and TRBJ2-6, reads DSGVTQTPKHLITATGQRVTLRCSPRSGDLSVYWYQQSLDQGLQFLIQYYNGEERAKGNILERFSAQQFPDLHSELNLSSLELGDSALYFCASSVKGLVFGANVLTFGAGSRLTVL.

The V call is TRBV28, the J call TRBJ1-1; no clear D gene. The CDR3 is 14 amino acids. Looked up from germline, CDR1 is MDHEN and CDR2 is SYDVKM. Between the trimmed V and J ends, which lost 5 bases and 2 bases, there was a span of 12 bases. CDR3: CASSPRAKNTEAFF. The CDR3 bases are TGTGCCAGCAGTCCACGGGCGAAAAACACTGAAGCTTTCTTT. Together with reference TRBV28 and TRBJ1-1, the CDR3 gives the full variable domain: DVKVTQSSRYLVKRTGEKVFLECVQDMDHENMFWYRQDPGLGLRLIYFSYDVKMKEKGDIPEGYSVSREKKERFSLILESASTNQTSMYLCASSPRAKNTEAFFGQGTRLTVV.

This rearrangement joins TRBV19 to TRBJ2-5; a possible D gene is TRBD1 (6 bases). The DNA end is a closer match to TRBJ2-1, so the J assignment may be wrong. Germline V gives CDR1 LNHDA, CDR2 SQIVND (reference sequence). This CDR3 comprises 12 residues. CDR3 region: CASSRQAQEQFF. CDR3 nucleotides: TGTGCCAGTAGTAGACAGGCCCAGGAGCAGTTCTTC.

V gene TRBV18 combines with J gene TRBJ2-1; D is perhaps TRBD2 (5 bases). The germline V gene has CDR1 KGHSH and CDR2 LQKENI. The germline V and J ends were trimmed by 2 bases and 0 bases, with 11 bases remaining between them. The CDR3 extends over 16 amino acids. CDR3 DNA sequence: TGTGCCAGCTCACCAAGCGGAATTGGCTCCTACAATGAGCAGTTCTTC. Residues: CASSPSGIGSYNEQFF.

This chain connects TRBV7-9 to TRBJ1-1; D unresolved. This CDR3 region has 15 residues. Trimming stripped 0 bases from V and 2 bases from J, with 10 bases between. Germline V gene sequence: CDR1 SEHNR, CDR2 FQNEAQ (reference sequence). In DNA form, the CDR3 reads TGTGCCAGCAGCTTAGCGCCCAGGCGAAACACTGAAGCTTTCTTT. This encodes CASSLAPRRNTEAFF.

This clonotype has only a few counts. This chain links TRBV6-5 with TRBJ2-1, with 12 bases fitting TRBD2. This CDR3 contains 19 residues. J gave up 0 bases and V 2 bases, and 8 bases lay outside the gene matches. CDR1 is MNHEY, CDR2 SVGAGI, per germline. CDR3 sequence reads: CASSYNGLAGLSSYNEQFF. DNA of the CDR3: TGTGCCAGCAGTTACAACGGACTAGCGGGGTTGAGCTCCTACAATGAGCAGTTCTTC.

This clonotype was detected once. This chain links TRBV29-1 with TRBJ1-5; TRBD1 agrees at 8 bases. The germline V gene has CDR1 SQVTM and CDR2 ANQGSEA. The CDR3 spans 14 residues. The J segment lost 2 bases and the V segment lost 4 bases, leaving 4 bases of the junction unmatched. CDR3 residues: CSVGDRGGNQPQHF. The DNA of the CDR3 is TGCAGCGTTGGTGACAGGGGTGGCAATCAGCCCCAGCATTTT.

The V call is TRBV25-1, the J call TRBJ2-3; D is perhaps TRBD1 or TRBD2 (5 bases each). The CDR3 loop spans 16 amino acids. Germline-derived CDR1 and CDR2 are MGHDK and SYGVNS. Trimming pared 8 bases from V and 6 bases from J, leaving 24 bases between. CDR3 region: CASGGVRPYRSDTQYF. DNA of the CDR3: TGTGCCAGCGGGGGAGTGCGGCCCTACAGATCTGATACGCAGTATTTT.

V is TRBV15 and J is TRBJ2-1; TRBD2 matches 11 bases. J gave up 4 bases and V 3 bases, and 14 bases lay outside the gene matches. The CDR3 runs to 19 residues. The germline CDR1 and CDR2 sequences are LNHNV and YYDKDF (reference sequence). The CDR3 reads CATSSSVLAGEVAYNEQFF. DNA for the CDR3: TGTGCCACCAGCAGTTCAGTACTAGCGGGAGAAGTAGCGTACAATGAGCAGTTCTTC. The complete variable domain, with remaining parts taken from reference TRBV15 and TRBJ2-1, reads DAMVIQNPRYQVTQFGKPVTLSCSQTLNHNVMYWYQQKSSQAPKLLFHYYDKDFNNEADTPDNFQSRRPNTSFCFLDIRSPGLGDTAMYLCATSSSVLAGEVAYNEQFFGPGTRLTVL.

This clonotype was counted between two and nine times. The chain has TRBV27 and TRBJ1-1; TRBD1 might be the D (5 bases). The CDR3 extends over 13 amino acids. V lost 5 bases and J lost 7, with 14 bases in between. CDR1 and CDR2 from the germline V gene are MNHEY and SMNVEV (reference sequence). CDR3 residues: CASSIGAGHEAFF. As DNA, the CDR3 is TGTGCCAGCAGTATTGGGGCAGGCCATGAAGCTTTCTTT.

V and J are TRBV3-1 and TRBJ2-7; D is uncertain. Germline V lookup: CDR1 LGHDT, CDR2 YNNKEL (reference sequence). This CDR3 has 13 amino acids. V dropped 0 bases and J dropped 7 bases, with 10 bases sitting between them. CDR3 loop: CASSQEPVGEQYF. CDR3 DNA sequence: TGTGCCAGCAGCCAAGAGCCAGTGGGAGAGCAGTACTTC.

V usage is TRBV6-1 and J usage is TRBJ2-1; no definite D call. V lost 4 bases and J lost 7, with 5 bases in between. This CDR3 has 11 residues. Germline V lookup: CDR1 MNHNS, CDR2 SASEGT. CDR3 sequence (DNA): TGTGCCAGCAGTGTGACTAATGAGCAGTTCTTC. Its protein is CASSVTNEQFF.

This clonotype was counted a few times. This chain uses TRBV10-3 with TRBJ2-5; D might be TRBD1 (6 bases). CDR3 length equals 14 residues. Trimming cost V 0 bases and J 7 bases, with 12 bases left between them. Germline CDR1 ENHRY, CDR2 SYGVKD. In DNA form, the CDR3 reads TGTGCCATCAGTGAGTCGTCAGGGGCGAGGACCCAGTACTTC. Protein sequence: CAISESSGARTQYF.

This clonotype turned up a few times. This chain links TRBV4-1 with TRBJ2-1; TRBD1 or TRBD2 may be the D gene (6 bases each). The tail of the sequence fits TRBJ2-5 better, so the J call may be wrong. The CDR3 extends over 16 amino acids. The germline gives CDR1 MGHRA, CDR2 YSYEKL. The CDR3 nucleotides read TGCGCCAGCAGCCAATTGGGGGGCGCGGTTATAGAGACCCAGTACTTC. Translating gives CASSQLGGAVIETQYF.

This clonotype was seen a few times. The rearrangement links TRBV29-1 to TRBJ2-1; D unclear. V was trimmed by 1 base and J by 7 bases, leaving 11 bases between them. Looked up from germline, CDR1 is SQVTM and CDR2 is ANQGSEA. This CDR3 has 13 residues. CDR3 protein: CSVEGVPTNEQFF. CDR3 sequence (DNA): TGCAGCGTTGAAGGGGTCCCAACAAATGAGCAGTTCTTC.

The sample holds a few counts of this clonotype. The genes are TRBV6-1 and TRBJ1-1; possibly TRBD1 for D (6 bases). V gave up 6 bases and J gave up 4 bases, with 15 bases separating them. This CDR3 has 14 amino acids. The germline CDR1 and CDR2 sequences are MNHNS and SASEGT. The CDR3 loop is CASSQQGSSTEAFF. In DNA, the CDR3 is TGTGCCAGCAGCCAACAGGGCTCGAGCACTGAAGCTTTCTTT.

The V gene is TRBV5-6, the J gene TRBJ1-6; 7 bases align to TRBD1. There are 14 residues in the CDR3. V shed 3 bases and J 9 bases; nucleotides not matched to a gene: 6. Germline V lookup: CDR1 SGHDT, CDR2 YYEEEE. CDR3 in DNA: TGTGCCAGCAGCTGGGCCCGACAGGGTTCACCCCTCCACTTT. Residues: CASSWARQGSPLHF.

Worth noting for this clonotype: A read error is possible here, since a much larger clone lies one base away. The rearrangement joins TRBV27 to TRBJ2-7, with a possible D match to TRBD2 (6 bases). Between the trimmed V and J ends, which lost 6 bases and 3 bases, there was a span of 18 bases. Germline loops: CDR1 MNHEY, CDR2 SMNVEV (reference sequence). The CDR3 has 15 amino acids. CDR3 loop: CASRTTGSPLYEQYF. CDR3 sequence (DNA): TGTGCCAGCAGGACTACCGGGAGCCCGCTCTACGAGCAGTACTTC.

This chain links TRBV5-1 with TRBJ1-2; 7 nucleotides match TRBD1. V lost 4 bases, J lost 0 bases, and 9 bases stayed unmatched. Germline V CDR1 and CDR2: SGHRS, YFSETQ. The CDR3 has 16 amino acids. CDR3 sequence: CASSPRTGLANYGYTF. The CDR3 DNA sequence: TGCGCCAGCAGCCCAAGGACAGGTTTGGCTAACTATGGCTACACCTTC.

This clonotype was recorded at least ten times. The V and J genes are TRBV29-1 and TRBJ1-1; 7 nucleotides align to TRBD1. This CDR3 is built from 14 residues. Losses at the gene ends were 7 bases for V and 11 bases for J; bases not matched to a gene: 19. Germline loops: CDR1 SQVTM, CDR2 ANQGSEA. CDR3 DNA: TGCAGCGCCCGGACAGGCGACGACGGTCTGAGGGCTTTCTTT. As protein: CSARTGDDGLRAFF.

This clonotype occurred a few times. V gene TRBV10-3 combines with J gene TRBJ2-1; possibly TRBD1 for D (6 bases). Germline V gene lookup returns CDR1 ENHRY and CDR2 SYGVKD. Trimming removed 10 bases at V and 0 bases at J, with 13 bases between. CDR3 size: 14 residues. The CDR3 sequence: CATGQSHSYNEQFF. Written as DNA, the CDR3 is TGTGCCACTGGACAGTCGCACTCCTACAATGAGCAGTTCTTC.

This chain's CDR3 is CASSQGGLHQETQYF. CDR3 nucleotides: TGTGCCAGCAGCCAAGGAGGACTACACCAAGAGACCCAGTACTTC. V usage is TRBV3-1 and J usage is TRBJ2-5, with D possibly matching TRBD2 (6 bases). The CDR3 spans 15 residues. Germline assignment: CDR1 LGHDT and CDR2 YNNKEL (reference sequence). V shed 1 base and J shed 0 bases, with 9 bases lying between them.

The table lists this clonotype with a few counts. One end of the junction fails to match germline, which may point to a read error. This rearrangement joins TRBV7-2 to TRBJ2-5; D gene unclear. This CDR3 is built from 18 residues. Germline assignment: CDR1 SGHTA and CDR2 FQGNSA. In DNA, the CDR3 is TGTGCCAGCAGCTTAGGGTCAAGGGCCTCATCTTTTAAGGAGACCCGGTACTTC. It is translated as CASSLGSRASSFKETRYF.

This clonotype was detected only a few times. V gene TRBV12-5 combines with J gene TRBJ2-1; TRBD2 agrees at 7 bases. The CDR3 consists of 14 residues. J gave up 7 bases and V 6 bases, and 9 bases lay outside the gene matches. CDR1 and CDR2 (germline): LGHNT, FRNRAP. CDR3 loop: CASGLSGNMNEQFF. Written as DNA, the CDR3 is TGTGCTAGTGGCCTGAGCGGGAATATGAATGAGCAGTTCTTC.